This T cell receptor beta chain was recovered during a study of shared clonotypes between healthy human individuals. V lost 2 bases to trimming and J lost 4 bases, with 15 bases between them. Germline lookup yields CDR1 LGHNT and CDR2 FRNRAP. This CDR3 contains 16 residues. CD45RO-negative, CCR7-positively selected cells formed the naive CD8 fraction, excluding terminally differentiated effector memory CD45RA+ cells. Assay execution proceeded at the deep level. TCRdb's copy holds only in-frame clones and misses some; the assay was immunoSEQ multiplex PCR. The sample records 1.5 million to 2.5 million clones, about 95% being singletons.

Sample: naive CD8+ T cells sorted from blood. The TCR comes from a man aged 18-30 years in good health. The rearrangement uses TRBV12-5 and TRBJ1-5, with no clear D. In DNA, the CDR3 is TGTGCTAGTGGTTTGTCTCGGTTGGTGGGTAATCAGCCCCAGCATTTT. Translating gives CASGLSRLVGNQPQHF.